The 6 T cell receptor beta chains listed next were all sequenced from one sample in a study of OX40 agonist ivuxolimab in advanced cancers. Produced via immunoSEQ multiplex PCR; TCRdb's table is partial and in-frame only. This repertoire shows roughly 70,000 clones, about four fifths found once; its top ten account for 2% to 3%. The sequenced sample was CD4+ or CD8+ T cells sorted from blood, obtained in a trial of the OX40 agonist ivuxolimab. All receptors come from an adult with an advanced solid tumor such as melanoma, head and neck, liver or kidney cancer.

The rearrangement joins TRBV10-2 to TRBJ2-3; tentatively, D is TRBD1 or TRBD2 (6 bases each). The CDR3 has 13 amino acids. The germline V gene has CDR1 WSHSY and CDR2 SAAADI. Trimming pared 6 bases from V and 6 bases from J, leaving 13 bases between. The CDR3 reads CASSLPGADTQYF. The CDR3 DNA reads as TGCGCCAGCAGCCTCCCGGGGGCCGATACGCAGTATTTT.

The genes are TRBV6-5 and TRBJ1-5; D uncertain. V was cut by 5 bases and J by 5 bases, with 4 bases left in between. The CDR3 covers 11 residues. CDR1 is MNHEY and CDR2 is SVGAGI in the germline V gene. The CDR3 region has the DNA TGTGCCAGCAGTAATTATCAGCCCCAGCATTTT. Residues: CASSNYQPQHF.

The chain uses TRBV4-3 and TRBJ2-3; TRBD2 agrees at 7 bases. Germline V lookup: CDR1 LGHNA, CDR2 YSLEER. V shed 1 base, J shed 8 bases, and the junction held 12 bases outside the gene matches. The CDR3 has 16 amino acids. The DNA for the CDR3 is TGCGCCAGCAGCCAAGCCCGACTAGCCGGGGGTGGTACGCAGTATTTT. Its translation is CASSQARLAGGGTQYF.

This clone was seen a few times. The chain's CDR3 is CASSQDLRGQPQHF. CDR3 sequence (DNA): TGCGCCAGCAGCCAAGATCTCAGAGGACAGCCCCAGCATTTT. The chain has TRBV4-1 and TRBJ1-5; no reliable D call. This CDR3 is built from 14 residues. The germline V gene has CDR1 MGHRA and CDR2 YSYEKL. The germline V and J ends were trimmed by 0 bases and 7 bases, with 10 bases remaining between them.

The rearrangement uses TRBV29-1 and TRBJ2-7; D unclear. This CDR3 region has 14 residues. CDR1 is SQVTM, CDR2 ANQGSEA, per germline. V was shortened by 4 bases and J by 2 bases, with 15 bases between the two germline ends. The CDR3 DNA sequence: TGCAGCGTTGCGGACCGCACGCTTACCTACGAGCAGTACTTC. This gives the protein CSVADRTLTYEQYF.

The chain carries TRBV5-4 and TRBJ2-5, with D perhaps matching TRBD2 (7 bases). Looked up from germline, CDR1 is SGHNT and CDR2 is YYREEE (reference sequence). The CDR3 sequence is 16 residues long. V lost 2 bases and J lost 5, with 19 bases in between. CDR3 DNA: TGTGCCAGCAGCTTTTTAGTTTCGGGGGGCCATGAGACCCAGTACTTC. Encoded protein: CASSFLVSGGHETQYF.